This T cell receptor (beta chain) was captured in a study of blood T cell repertoires in COVID-19. Whole-study context: Sites across the United States, Italy and Spain contributed samples from acute and convalescent COVID-19. In each case, the material was cDNA or gDNA derived from T cells, B-cell-depleted T cells, or PBMCs.

Trimming removed 0 bases from V and 1 base from J, with 4 bases in between. This CDR3 spans 13 amino acids. Germline values: CDR1 SGHDT, CDR2 YYEEEE. Source study methods: Estimated nucleated cell counts came from reference gene primer amplification. Using immunoSEQ multiplex PCR, the repertoire was profiled, and TCRdb retains in-frame clones only, with some absent. V, J and clone size are taken as reported in that table, and D and trimming were inferred from the DNA itself. This sample has over 45,000 clones, with about 80% found just once. The specimen was peripheral blood. The chain links TRBV5-6 to TRBJ1-1; D is uncertain. The TCR sequence derives from a man over 45 with active or convalescent COVID-19. CDR3 coding DNA: TGTGCCAGCAGCTTGGGGCCGAACACTGAAGCTTTCTTT. As protein: CASSLGPNTEAFF.